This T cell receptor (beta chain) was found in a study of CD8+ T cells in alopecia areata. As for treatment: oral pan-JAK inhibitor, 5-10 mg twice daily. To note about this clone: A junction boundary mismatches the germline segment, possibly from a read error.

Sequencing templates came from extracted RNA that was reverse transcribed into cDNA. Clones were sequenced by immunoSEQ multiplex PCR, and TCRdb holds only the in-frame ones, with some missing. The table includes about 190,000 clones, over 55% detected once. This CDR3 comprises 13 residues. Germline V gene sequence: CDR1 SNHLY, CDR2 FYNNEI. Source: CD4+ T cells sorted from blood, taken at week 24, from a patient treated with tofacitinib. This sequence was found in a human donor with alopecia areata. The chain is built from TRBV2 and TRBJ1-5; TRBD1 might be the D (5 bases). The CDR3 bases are TGTGCCAGCAGGCGGGACGTCACCCAGCCCCAGCAGTTT. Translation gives CASRRDVTQPQQF.